The T cell receptor (beta chain) under discussion was sequenced for a study of blood T cell repertoires in COVID-19. Study at large: The United States, Italy and Spain supplied acute and convalescent COVID-19 samples.

Assay: immunoSEQ multiplex PCR; the TCRdb copy retains only in-frame clones and omits some. Here the sample spans a few hundred thousand clones, 70% to 90% being singletons. Recruitment covered some 25 US areas and drew participants whose ages spanned roughly 18 to 95 years. Cohort allocation depended upon clinical history that participants reported. Two negative PCRs, clearance, or symptom resolution were required of recovered Cohort 3 donors. CDR3 length: 14 residues. Trimming took 6 bases from V and 0 from J, leaving 12 bases between them. Germline V CDR1 and CDR2: SQVTM, ANQGSEA. The chain combines TRBV29-1 with TRBJ1-5; no definite D call. The material sequenced was PBMCs or T cells enriched from blood (not recorded which). The receptor comes from a woman between 18 and 29 years old who had recovered from COVID-19. The CDR3, as DNA: TGCAGCGTATCAGGTCCGAATAGCAATCAGCCCCAGCATTTT. Translating gives CSVSGPNSNQPQHF.